The 8 T cell receptor beta chains presented below share a single source sample, sequenced in a study of human T cells and chemical hapten exposure (dated by TCRdb to the early 2020s). Libraries were prepared through RACE. TCRdb lists the instrument as NextSeq 500. TCRdb redid the processing of the public reads, applying fastp at Q25 and MiXCR, and retained in-frame beta chains. CDR3 protein duplicates are merged, each entry listing the most common genes and DNA. The sample includes tens of thousands of distinct CDR3 sequences, with over 8.5% observed a single time. The ten largest clones capture over 1.5% of the sample. Explained via the paper, the time point label denotes: healthy volunteer bleed at 6 weeks. Total RNA was extracted from unfractionated whole blood that had been collected in Tempus Blood RNA tubes. Sequenced input: whole blood. The receptors stem from a male donor in good health. Some clones in this sample may be carry-over from other donors' samples.

V usage is TRBV10-1 and J usage is TRBJ2-7, with D tentatively TRBD1 (5 bases). The V gene lost 6 bases and the J gene lost 5 bases, with 17 bases spanning the gap. This CDR3 region has 14 residues. CDR1 is WNHNN, CDR2 SYGVQD, per germline (reference sequence). CDR3 bases: TGCGCCAGCAGCCCAACCGCAGGGCAACACGAGCAGTACTTC. It yields the protein CASSPTAGQHEQYF.

The V gene is TRBV6-2 or TRBV6-3, the J gene TRBJ1-2, with TRBD1 matching over 7 bases. Germline V gene data show CDR1 as MNHEY and CDR2 as SVGEGT. The CDR3 has 16 residues. The V and J ends lost 6 bases and 1 base, in that order; junction bases with no gene match: 11. This chain's CDR3 is CASSSGTAILNYGYTF. The CDR3 coding sequence is TGTGCCAGCAGCTCTGGGACAGCCATTCTTAACTATGGCTACACCTTC.

This clonotype appeared a few times. The chain couples TRBV12-3 or TRBV12-4 to TRBJ1-1; 7 positions agree with TRBD1. The trim removed 3 bases at V and 4 bases at J, leaving 5 bases unmatched. The CDR3 has 14 residues. The CDR3 loop is CASSFKGALTEAFF. The DNA for the CDR3 is TGTGCCAGCAGTTTTAAGGGGGCGCTCACTGAAGCTTTCTTT.

This clonotype occurred a few times. The rearrangement uses TRBV7-2 and TRBJ2-7; tentatively, D is TRBD1 or TRBD2 (5 bases each). CDR1 and CDR2 (germline): SGHTA, FQGNSA. The CDR3 contains 14 residues. V lost 4 bases to trimming and J lost 6 bases, with 16 bases between them. The CDR3 protein is CASSYAKGPGEQYF. CDR3 nucleotides: TGTGCCAGCAGCTATGCAAAGGGACCCGGCGAGCAGTACTTC.

This clonotype was seen a few times. CDR3: CASSVAGATDTQYF. The CDR3 region has the DNA TGCGCCAGCAGTGTGGCGGGGGCCACAGATACGCAGTATTTT. The chain employs TRBV10-1 and TRBJ2-3, with a weak D call TRBD2 (7 bases). V lost 4 bases and J lost 2, with 10 bases in between. The germline V gene encodes CDR1 WNHNN and CDR2 SYGVQD (reference sequence). The CDR3 has 14 amino acids.

This chain connects TRBV7-8 to TRBJ1-1, with 7 bases lining up with TRBD1. This CDR3 spans 18 amino acids. Germline V gives CDR1 SGHVS, CDR2 FQNEAQ. Germline trimming cut 4 bases from V and 1 base from J; bases unmatched to any gene: 15. CDR3 coding DNA: TGTGCCAGCAGCTCCCTCCGCCCGGGACAGAAGTCGAACACTGAAGCTTTCTTT. Amino acid sequence: CASSSLRPGQKSNTEAFF.

V is TRBV5-5 and J is TRBJ1-6, with 10 bases aligning to TRBD1. CDR1 and CDR2 from the germline V gene are SGHKS and YYEKEE (reference sequence). The CDR3 is 15 residues long. The J segment lost 7 bases and the V segment lost 3 bases, leaving 4 bases of the junction unmatched. The DNA of the CDR3 is TGTGCCAGCAGCTCCGGGACAGGGGAGAATTCACCCCTCCACTTT. Encoded protein: CASSSGTGENSPLHF.

This clonotype has ten or more counts. The V and J genes are TRBV5-6 and TRBJ2-5; D remains unclear. Germline CDR1 reads SGHDT; CDR2 reads YYEEEE. Trimming took 4 bases from V and 2 from J, leaving 15 bases between them. This CDR3 is built from 15 residues. This chain's CDR3 is CASSPRTVPQETQYF. CDR3 in DNA: TGTGCCAGCAGCCCCCGGACCGTCCCACAAGAGACCCAGTACTTC.